The 2 T cell receptor beta chains in this list originate from one sample, sequenced in a study of control samples from healthy donors and cancer patients. TCRdb keeps only in-frame clones here, not all; method: immunoSEQ multiplex PCR. Among roughly 74,000 clones listed, approximately 94% were seen once. The sample comprised blood. The origin of the receptors is a woman aged 18-29 years in good health.

The J gene is TRBJ2-7, the V gene TRBV5-4; tentative D call: TRBD1 (6 bases). The CDR3 extends over 15 amino acids. Looked up from germline, CDR1 is SGHNT and CDR2 is YYREEE (reference sequence). V gave up 2 bases and J gave up 3 bases, with 15 bases separating them. CDR3 loop: CASSFQGQTNYEQYF. CDR3 coding DNA: TGTGCCAGCAGCTTCCAAGGACAGACAAACTACGAGCAGTACTTC.

CDR3 residues: CASSVMTGVVYEQYF. Here the CDR3 DNA reads TGTGCCAGCAGCGTGATGACAGGGGTGGTCTACGAGCAGTACTTC. The chain employs TRBV9 and TRBJ2-7, with 8 nucleotides matching TRBD1. The V and J ends lost 2 bases and 3 bases, in that order; junction bases with no gene match: 7. In germline, CDR1 is SGDLS, CDR2 YYNGEE. This CDR3 region has 15 residues.